The 20 T cell receptor beta chains in this list originate from one sample, sequenced in a study of shared clonotypes between healthy human individuals. Method: immunoSEQ multiplex PCR; TCRdb's copy keeps in-frame clones and lacks some. Of some 2,500,000 clones listed, 80% to 95% are singletons. Sequenced material: naive CD4+ T cells from PBMCs. The subset denotes: CD45RA+ positively selected. These receptors were taken from a man between 18 and 35 years old in good health. Some clones in this sample may be carry-over from other donors' samples.

This rearrangement joins TRBV7-9 to TRBJ1-4, with D possibly TRBD1 on 6 matching bases. This CDR3 comprises 15 residues. Trimming took 5 bases from V and 10 from J, leaving 20 bases between them. Germline V lookup: CDR1 SEHNR, CDR2 FQNEAQ (reference sequence). The CDR3 DNA reads as TGTGCCAGCAGCCCTCTTCGTGGGGGCCGCGGAAAACTGTTTTTT. Translated, it gives CASSPLRGGRGKLFF. The variable domain in full, completed from reference TRBV7-9 and TRBJ1-4, reads DTGVSQNPRHKITKRGQNVTFRCDPISEHNRLYWYRQTLGQGPEFLTYFQNEAQLEKSRLLSDRFSAERPKGSFSTLEIQRTEQGDSAMYLCASSPLRGGRGKLFFGSGTQLSVL.

The V and J genes are TRBV9 and TRBJ2-1; D might be TRBD1 (5 bases). The V end lost 3 bases, the J end lost 3 bases, and 19 bases lay between the germline ends. The CDR3 contains 17 residues. Germline lookup yields CDR1 SGDLS and CDR2 YYNGEE. The CDR3 here is CASSADDRQGIYNEQFF. DNA of the CDR3: TGTGCCAGCAGCGCAGACGACCGCCAGGGAATCTACAATGAGCAGTTCTTC.

In the case of this clone: The same CDR3 arises from other DNA sequences in this sample as well. The V and J genes are TRBV7-2 and TRBJ1-3; D remains unclear. CDR3 length: 13 residues. Germline V CDR1 and CDR2: SGHTA, FQGNSA. V lost 5 bases to trimming and J lost 2 bases, with 7 bases between them. CDR3 in amino acids: CASSPLAGNTIYF. The CDR3 nucleotides read TGTGCCAGCAGCCCGCTGGCTGGAAACACCATATATTTT. The whole variable domain, remainder taken from reference TRBV7-2 and TRBJ1-3, is GAGVSQSPSNKVTEKGKDVELRCDPISGHTALYWYRQSLGQGLEFLIYFQGNSAPDKSGLPSDRFSAERTGGSVSTLTIQRTQQEDSAVYLCASSPLAGNTIYFGEGSWLTVV.

This chain joins TRBV28 and TRBJ2-1; 14 bases map to TRBD2. V trimming: 6 bases; J trimming: 7 bases; junction bases outside the gene matches: 5. CDR1 and CDR2 (germline): MDHEN, SYDVKM. The CDR3 totals 15 residues. The CDR3 DNA follows: TGTGCCAGCAGACGACTAGCGGGAGGGCCGAATGAGCAGTTCTTC. Residues: CASRRLAGGPNEQFF.

The rearrangement uses TRBV5-6 and TRBJ2-3, with a tentative D call TRBD2 (6 bases). The germline CDR1 and CDR2 sequences are SGHDT and YYEEEE. With 0 bases removed from V and 2 bases from J, the gap between germline ends came to 7 bases. The CDR3 loop spans 14 amino acids. The CDR3 region is CASSLGRDTDTQYF. As DNA, the CDR3 is TGTGCCAGCAGCTTGGGGCGGGACACAGATACGCAGTATTTT.

V is TRBV28 and J is TRBJ2-1; 8 bases map to TRBD2. Germline loops: CDR1 MDHEN, CDR2 SYDVKM. The CDR3 is made up of 15 amino acids. V was pared by 5 bases and J by 1 base, with 4 bases of the junction left unmatched. The CDR3 sequence is CASSVAGSSYNEQFF. The CDR3 DNA is TGTGCCAGCAGTGTAGCGGGAAGTTCCTACAATGAGCAGTTCTTC.

For this clone: Additional DNA sequences in this sample encode the identical CDR3. The J gene is TRBJ1-1, the V gene TRBV4-2, with unresolved D. Germline V gives CDR1 LGHNA, CDR2 YNFKEQ. This CDR3 contains 14 residues. V lost 0 bases and J lost 1, with 6 bases in between. The CDR3 DNA reads TGTGCCAGCAGCCAAGATTTTGGGAACACTGAAGCTTTCTTT. Translated: CASSQDFGNTEAFF.

The V gene is TRBV7-9, the J gene TRBJ2-7; D not certain. The CDR3 is made up of 14 amino acids. Germline CDR1 is SEHNR and CDR2 is FQNEAQ (reference sequence). The V end lost 2 bases, the J end lost 2 bases, and 10 bases lay between the germline ends. CDR3 region: CASSLSKNPYEQYF. The CDR3, as DNA: TGTGCCAGCAGCTTATCCAAGAATCCCTACGAGCAGTACTTC. Filled out from reference TRBV7-9 and TRBJ2-7, the complete variable domain reads DTGVSQNPRHKITKRGQNVTFRCDPISEHNRLYWYRQTLGQGPEFLTYFQNEAQLEKSRLLSDRFSAERPKGSFSTLEIQRTEQGDSAMYLCASSLSKNPYEQYFGPGTRLTVT.

The chain carries TRBV5-1 and TRBJ1-4, with a weak D call TRBD1 (5 bases). Germline CDR1 reads SGHRS; CDR2 reads YFSETQ. This CDR3 region has 15 residues. V lost 4 bases to trimming and J lost 3 bases, with 13 bases between them. Here the CDR3 reads CASSAWDGANEKLFF. Here the CDR3 DNA reads TGCGCCAGCAGCGCGTGGGACGGGGCTAATGAAAAACTGTTTTTT.

For the CDR3, the DNA is TGTGCCAGCAGTGTACAGGGGAGCGGAGAGACCCAGTACTTC. It encodes CASSVQGSGETQYF. This sequence joins TRBV25-1 and TRBJ2-5; the match to TRBD1 covers 7 bases. CDR3 length: 14 amino acids. Per the germline V gene, CDR1 is MGHDK and CDR2 is SYGVNS. Losses at the gene ends were 4 bases for V and 4 bases for J; bases not matched to a gene: 6.

This sequence joins TRBV15 and TRBJ2-7; unclear D gene. The germline V gene has CDR1 LNHNV and CDR2 YYDKDF (reference sequence). This CDR3 region has 15 residues. The V end was cut by 0 bases, the J end by 1 base, with 10 bases between. The CDR3 coding sequence is TGTGCCACCAGCAGAGATTCGGACGGATCCTACGAGCAGTACTTC. Residues: CATSRDSDGSYEQYF.

This chain uses TRBV29-1 with TRBJ2-1, with 7 bases that match TRBD2. Trimming took 6 bases from V and 6 from J; bases not matched to a gene: 8. Germline V gene lookup returns CDR1 SQVTM and CDR2 ANQGSEA. CDR3 length: 13 amino acids. The DNA for the CDR3 is TGCAGCGTCAACCCCAGCGGGATCAATGAGCAGTTCTTC. It is translated as CSVNPSGINEQFF.

This rearrangement joins TRBV11-2 to TRBJ2-2; no reliable D call. The CDR3 sequence is 13 residues long. The V and J ends lost 6 bases and 4 bases respectively, with 9 bases between them. Germline V gives CDR1 SGHAT, CDR2 FQNNGV. The CDR3 DNA reads TGTGCCAGCAGGGCATTGGGCACCGGGGAGCTGTTTTTT. It translates to CASRALGTGELFF.

Points on this clone: The sample has other DNA sequences that encode this CDR3 too. The rearrangement links TRBV7-9 to TRBJ2-7; D remains unclear. The CDR3 spans 12 residues. Trimming removed 5 bases at V and 3 bases at J, with 8 bases between. The germline gives CDR1 SEHNR, CDR2 FQNEAQ (reference sequence). CDR3: CASSPRGYEQYF. The CDR3 DNA reads as TGTGCCAGCAGCCCTCGAGGCTACGAGCAGTACTTC.

The V and J genes are TRBV9 and TRBJ2-1; 10 positions agree with TRBD2. This CDR3 spans 17 amino acids. CDR1 and CDR2 (germline): SGDLS, YYNGEE. V lost 4 bases and J lost 2; bases outside the gene matches: 9. The CDR3 bases are TGTGCCAGCAGCCCCTTCACACTAGCGGGAACCTACAATGAGCAGTTCTTC. Translation: CASSPFTLAGTYNEQFF. The full variable domain, in which reference TRBV9 and TRBJ2-1 provide the parts outside the CDR3, is DSGVTQTPKHLITATGQRVTLRCSPRSGDLSVYWYQQSLDQGLQFLIQYYNGEERAKGNILERFSAQQFPDLHSELNLSSLELGDSALYFCASSPFTLAGTYNEQFFGPGTRLTVL.

J is TRBJ2-7 and V is TRBV27; TRBD1 matches at 8 bases. This CDR3 is 14 amino acids long. After removal of 6 bases from V and 2 bases from J, the junction contained 6 bases not matched to a gene. The germline CDR1 and CDR2 sequences are MNHEY and SMNVEV (reference sequence). DNA of the CDR3: TGTGCCAGCAGAAGACCGGGACAGGCCTACGAGCAGTACTTC. Translation gives CASRRPGQAYEQYF.

The chain has TRBV9 and TRBJ2-1; 8 bases match TRBD2. Per germline, CDR1 SGDLS and CDR2 YYNGEE. The V gene end was trimmed by 4 bases and the J gene end by 0 bases; junction bases not matched to a gene: 15. The CDR3 has 19 amino acids. The CDR3, as DNA: TGTGCCAGCAGCCAAACTAGCGGCTCTTCCTCTAGCTCCTACAATGAGCAGTTCTTC. This codes for CASSQTSGSSSSSYNEQFF.

The chain recombines TRBV18 with TRBJ1-1, with no clear D. Trimming removed 6 bases at V and 1 base at J, with 9 bases between. This CDR3 has 13 amino acids. Germline lookup yields CDR1 KGHSH and CDR2 LQKENI. The CDR3 DNA reads as TGTGCCAGCTCGAAAGACAAGAACACTGAAGCTTTCTTT. As protein: CASSKDKNTEAFF.

The chain has TRBV7-9 and TRBJ1-2, with D hard to call. Trimming pared 3 bases from V and 3 bases from J, leaving 11 bases between. The CDR3 totals 14 residues. CDR1 SEHNR and CDR2 FQNEAQ come from the germline V gene (reference sequence). This CDR3 reads CASSFSLSHYGYTF. The CDR3 region has the DNA TGTGCCAGCAGCTTTTCTTTAAGTCACTATGGCTACACCTTC.

This chain uses TRBV11-2 with TRBJ2-2, with D maybe TRBD1 (5 bases). The V end lost 0 bases, the J end lost 4 bases, and 12 bases lay between the germline ends. Germline-derived CDR1 and CDR2 are SGHAT and FQNNGV. This CDR3 contains 16 residues. The CDR3 reads CASSLDGAAGTGELFF. In DNA form, the CDR3 reads TGTGCCAGCAGCTTAGATGGGGCGGCAGGCACCGGGGAGCTGTTTTTT. Full variable domain (remainder filled in from reference TRBV11-2 and TRBJ2-2): EAGVAQSPRYKIIEKRQSVAFWCNPISGHATLYWYQQILGQGPKLLIQFQNNGVVDDSQLPKDRFSAERLKGVDSTLKIQPAKLEDSAVYLCASSLDGAAGTGELFFGEGSRLTVL.